Listed here is a single T cell receptor (beta chain). Per the study methods: The authors estimated nucleated cell counts from reference gene primer amplification. Sequencing used immunoSEQ multiplex PCR; TCRdb keeps in-frame clones, though not all of them. Clonal size and the V and J genes are those of that table, whereas D and trimming came from the DNA. The sample holds roughly 130,000 clones, about 90% seen once. The sample comes from a study of blood T cell repertoires in COVID-19. About the research overall: Samples representing acute and convalescent COVID-19 were sourced from the United States, Italy and Spain.

Trimming left V 4 bases short and J 4 bases short, with 10 bases between. CDR1 is KGHSH, CDR2 LQKENI, per germline. The CDR3 length is 13 residues. This TCR came from a woman aged 60-75 years with acute or convalescent COVID-19. Sequencing used peripheral blood. This chain links TRBV18 with TRBJ1-2; unclear D gene. The chain's CDR3 is CASSLGSSYGYTF. The DNA for the CDR3 is TGTGCCAGCTCACTGGGCAGCAGCTATGGCTACACCTTC.